Listed below are T cell receptor beta chains from one sample, sequenced in a study of cytomegalovirus exposure and HLA in healthy donors. The protocol was immunoSEQ multiplex PCR, while the TCRdb copy is restricted to in-frame clones and leaves out a portion. The table includes about 88,000 clones, 77% detected once. The sample taken for sequencing was PBMCs. The origin of the receptors is a woman aged 40 to 50 in good health and CMV-seronegative. Both conserved end residues are part of each CDR3. Each record gives: J gene, clone size, D gene, V gene, CDR3 protein, CDR3 DNA. D genes are given only for firm matches. Size values are once, few and many counts, or a class for expanded clones, and some rows have none.

>TRBJ1-6|NA|NA|TRBV19
CASNSQSYNSPLHF
TGTGCCAGTAATTCGCAGTCTTATAATTCACCCCTCCACTTT
>TRBJ1-2|NA|NA|TRBV28
CASKRGGANYGYTF
TGTGCCAGCAAACGCGGAGGGGCTAACTATGGCTACACCTTC
>TRBJ2-1|NA|TRBD2|TRBV14
CASSLLGGVSYNEQFF
TGTGCCAGCAGCCTCCTCGGGGGGGTCTCCTACAATGAGCAGTTCTTC
>TRBJ2-3|NA|NA|TRBV5-6
CASSFSGGTDTQYF
TGTGCCAGCAGCTTTAGCGGCGGCACAGATACGCAGTATTTT
>TRBJ2-5|NA|NA|TRBV5-6
CASSRAASMETQYF
TGTGCCAGCAGCAGAGCGGCTAGTATGGAGACCCAGTACTTC
>TRBJ2-3|NA|TRBD2|TRBV7-9
CASRVGGSTDTQYF
TGTGCCAGCAGGGTCGGGGGGAGCACAGATACGCAGTATTTT
>TRBJ1-1|NA|NA|TRBV7-9
CASSFVGRATNTEAFF
TGTGCCAGCAGCTTCGTAGGGAGGGCAACTAACACTGAAGCTTTCTTT
>TRBJ2-7|NA|TRBD1|TRBV27
CATRSGGASYEQYF
TGTGCCACACGATCAGGGGGCGCGAGTTACGAGCAGTACTTC
>TRBJ2-5|NA|NA|TRBV30
CAWTRRDQGRETQYF
TGTGCCTGGACTAGGCGGGACCAAGGGAGGGAGACCCAGTACTTC
>TRBJ1-6|NA|NA|TRBV5-1
CASSSTQGAPLHF
TGCGCCAGCAGCTCGACACAGGGTGCACCCCTCCACTTT
>TRBJ2-1|once|NA|TRBV21-1
CASSSHRVSSYNEQFF
TGTGCCAGCAGCTCACACAGGGTGAGCTCCTACAATGAGCAGTTCTTC
>TRBJ2-4|NA|NA|TRBV7-3
CATRLPGSRGNIQYF
TGTGCCACCAGATTGCCGGGATCCCGGGGAAACATTCAGTACTTC
>TRBJ1-3|NA|TRBD1|TRBV11-2
CASSLARTGSGNTIYF
TGTGCCAGCAGCTTAGCCCGGACAGGCTCTGGAAACACCATATATTTT
>TRBJ2-7|few|NA|TRBV6-5
CASSQSPRYEQYF
TGTGCCAGCAGTCAGTCCCCTCGCTACGAGCAGTACTTC
>TRBJ2-3|NA|NA|TRBV29-1
CSVVAQGQDTQYF
TGCAGCGTTGTTGCCCAGGGTCAGGATACGCAGTATTTT
>TRBJ1-1|NA|TRBD1|TRBV19
CASSLTGGYTEAFF
TGTGCCAGTAGCCTTACAGGGGGGTACACTGAAGCTTTCTTT
>TRBJ1-2|NA|NA|TRBV9
CASSVVSNRGGYTF
TGTGCCAGCAGCGTAGTCTCCAATCGGGGTGGCTACACCTTC
>TRBJ1-5|NA|NA|TRBV18
CASSPSGVNQPQHF
TGTGCCAGCTCACCAAGCGGGGTCAATCAGCCCCAGCATTTT
>TRBJ1-5|NA|TRBD1|TRBV5-1
CASSLSPGTGEPQHF
TGCGCCAGCAGCTTAAGTCCCGGGACAGGGGAGCCCCAGCATTTT
>TRBJ2-7|NA|NA|TRBV6-5
CASRYNYEQYF
TGTGCCAGCAGATATAACTACGAGCAGTACTTC
>TRBJ2-1|NA|NA|TRBV6-1
CASAPSPGVYNEQFF
TGTGCCAGCGCACCGTCCCCAGGGGTCTACAATGAGCAGTTCTTC
>TRBJ1-2|NA|NA|TRBV5-1
CASSLEGSNYGYTF
TGCGCCAGCAGCTTGGAAGGGAGTAACTATGGCTACACCTTC
>TRBJ2-3|NA|NA|TRBV27
CASSSTDTQYF
TGTGCCAGCAGTTCGACAGATACGCAGTATTTT
>TRBJ2-7|once|NA|TRBV19
CASYFNGEQYF
TGTGCCAGTTATTTCAACGGCGAGCAGTACTTC
>TRBJ2-3|NA|NA|TRBV7-9
CASSLGNVDTQYF
TGTGCCAGCAGCTTAGGTAATGTGGATACGCAGTATTTT
>TRBJ2-7|NA|TRBD1|TRBV19
CASSMGQQASYEQYF
TGTGCCAGTAGTATGGGACAGCAAGCATCCTACGAGCAGTACTTC
>TRBJ1-3|few|NA|TRBV6-1
CASTREAQGLNTIYF
TGTGCCAGCACCCGAGAGGCACAGGGTTTAAACACCATATATTTT
>TRBJ1-5|NA|TRBD1|TRBV2
CATSRDRNTQPQHF
TGTGCCACCTCAAGGGACAGAAACACACAGCCCCAGCATTTT
>TRBJ1-1|NA|NA|TRBV9
CASSSGHAMNTEAFF
TGTGCCAGCAGCTCGGGACACGCGATGAACACTGAAGCTTTCTTT
>TRBJ1-6|once|TRBD1|TRBV6-5
CASSKTGQPLHF
TGTGCCAGCAGTAAGACAGGGCAACCCCTCCACTTT
>TRBJ2-1|NA|TRBD2|TRBV30
CAWRGLADNEQFF
TGTGCCTGGAGGGGACTAGCGGACAATGAGCAGTTCTTC
>TRBJ2-5|once|NA|TRBV18
CASSPGLQETQYF
TGTGCCAGCTCACCAGGCCTGCAAGAGACCCAGTACTTC
>TRBJ2-1|NA|TRBD1|TRBV9
CASSVGFGTGANEQFF
TGTGCCAGCAGCGTAGGATTCGGGACAGGGGCCAATGAGCAGTTCTTC
>TRBJ1-6|NA|TRBD1|TRBV4-3
CASSQDWQGANSPLHF
TGCGCCAGCAGCCAAGATTGGCAGGGGGCCAATTCACCCCTCCACTTT
>TRBJ2-1|NA|NA|TRBV28
CASSPRGYNEQFF
TGTGCCAGCAGTCCCCGAGGTTACAATGAGCAGTTCTTC
>TRBJ1-6|NA|TRBD1|TRBV4-1
CASSQIQGRGSPLHF
TGCGCCAGCAGCCAGATACAGGGGAGAGGCTCACCCCTCCACTTT
>TRBJ1-1|NA|TRBD1|TRBV5-1
CASKDRVNLNTEAFF
TGCGCCAGCAAGGACAGGGTAAACTTGAACACTGAAGCTTTCTTT
>TRBJ1-1|NA|NA|TRBV7-2
CASSLASGGVYTEAFF
TGTGCCAGCAGCTTAGCATCCGGGGGAGTTTACACTGAAGCTTTCTTT
>TRBJ2-7|NA|TRBD1|TRBV28
CASRGQGLGEQYF
TGTGCCAGCAGGGGACAGGGACTGGGGGAGCAGTACTTC
>TRBJ2-2|NA|NA|TRBV9
CASSAPGGNTGELFF
TGTGCCAGCAGTGCCCCTGGGGGCAACACCGGGGAGCTGTTTTTT
>TRBJ2-1|NA|NA|TRBV2
CASRSPRGYNEQFF
TGTGCCAGCAGATCTCCTAGGGGTTACAATGAGCAGTTCTTC
>TRBJ2-7|few|NA|TRBV18
CASSLKGETLAYF
TGTGCCAGCTCCCTCAAGGGGGAGACGCTGGCGTACTTC
>TRBJ1-5|NA|TRBD1|TRBV25-1
CASSETGGRNQPQHF
TGTGCCAGCAGTGAAACAGGGGGTCGGAATCAGCCCCAGCATTTT
>TRBJ1-1|NA|NA|TRBV18
CASSPSSFTTGVTEAFF
TGTGCCAGCTCACCCTCATCATTCACTACAGGTGTCACTGAAGCTTTCTTT
>TRBJ1-2|NA|NA|TRBV5-1
CASSGEYGYTF
TGCGCCAGCAGCGGAGAGTATGGCTACACCTTC
>TRBJ2-2|NA|TRBD2|TRBV9
CASSVTGGQGELFF
TGTGCCAGCAGCGTAACGGGGGGGCAGGGGGAGCTGTTTTTT
>TRBJ2-5|few|NA|TRBV27
CASSFGLGTVETQYF
TGTGCCAGCAGTTTTGGCCTCGGAACAGTCGAGACCCAGTACTTC
>TRBJ2-1|NA|TRBD2|TRBV5-4
CASSLLAGPTLYNEQFF
TGTGCCAGCAGCTTGTTAGCGGGGCCCACATTATACAATGAGCAGTTCTTC
>TRBJ2-6|NA|TRBD2|TRBV7-3
CASSLKTRPKGLAGDSGANVLTF
TGTGCCAGCAGCCTAAAAACTAGACCTAAGGGGCTAGCGGGGGACTCTGGGGCCAACGTCCTGACTTTC
>TRBJ2-7|NA|TRBD1|TRBV7-3
CASSTGTGSEQYF
TGTGCCAGCAGCACCGGGACAGGGAGTGAGCAGTACTTC
>TRBJ2-4|NA|NA|TRBV5-4
CASSLVGGDIQYF
TGTGCCAGCAGCTTGGTAGGGGGGGACATTCAGTACTTC
>TRBJ1-2|NA|NA|TRBV5-5
CASSSSGLYGYTF
TGTGCCAGCAGCTCCTCAGGGCTTTATGGCTACACCTTC
>TRBJ1-6|NA|NA|TRBV4-2
CASSQDIPSSSPLHF
TGTGCCAGCAGCCAAGATATCCCCTCCAGTTCACCCCTCCACTTT
>TRBJ2-1|NA|TRBD2|TRBV4-2
CASSQDVLAGWNNEQFF
TGTGCCAGCAGCCAAGATGTACTAGCGGGGTGGAACAATGAGCAGTTCTTC
>TRBJ1-2|NA|NA|TRBV6-5
CASSYSSEHYGYTF
TGTGCCAGCAGTTACTCAAGTGAGCACTATGGCTACACCTTC